The 2 T cell receptor beta chains below were found in one sample sequenced in a study of T cells after yellow fever vaccination (dated by TCRdb to the late 2010s). Library creation used 5' RACE. TCRdb names Illumina NovaSeq 6000 as the instrument used. TCRdb itself trimmed the public reads at Q25 with fastp, ran MiXCR and retained productive beta chains. Identical CDR3 protein sequences are pooled into one entry, listed with their most common genes and DNA. The sample table records some 320,000 distinct CDR3 sequences; 8.7% of these occur just once. The ten top clones hold 3% to 4% of the sample. In the paper's terms, the treatment or condition label means: live attenuated yellow fever vaccine strain. The sequenced sample was CD4+ T cells sorted from PBMCs, obtained 5 days after the yellow fever booster vaccination. Every receptor here comes from a man between 18 and 29 years old who received the YFV17D yellow fever vaccine.

Many counts were recorded for this clonotype. One end of the junction is discordant with germline, which a read error may explain. The chain couples TRBV5-1 to TRBJ1-1, with D unclear. CDR1 and CDR2 from the germline V gene are SGHRS and YFSETQ. The CDR3 is 13 amino acids. The CDR3, as DNA: TGTGCCAGCAGTCTAGACACGAACACTGAAGCTTTCTTT. It translates to CASSLDTNTEAFF.

This clonotype was seen only a few times. V usage is TRBV6-5 and J usage is TRBJ2-1; D unresolved. Germline-derived CDR1 and CDR2 are MNHEY and SVGAGI. V lost 6 bases and J lost 5, with 14 bases in between. This CDR3 region has 14 residues. CDR3 residues: CASRGWAIHNEQFF. As DNA, the CDR3 is TGTGCCAGCAGGGGGTGGGCAATCCACAATGAGCAGTTCTTC.